The clone carrying this T cell receptor beta chain was seen only a few times. Its antigen is as yet unknown. The CDR3 is 15 residues long. V was cut by 3 bases and J by 6 bases, with 15 bases left in between. These data come from a study of T cell repertoires in cytomegalovirus infection. Whole-study findings and limits: What dominated the ex vivo response were HLA-C-restricted CMV-specific TCR beta clonotypes.

TCRdb reprocessed the reads with MiXCR, giving one entry per CDR3 protein. This sample has about 450,000 distinct CDR3 sequences, with approximately 32% found just once. The rearrangement links TRBV12-3 or TRBV12-4 to TRBJ1-5; TRBD1 might be the D (6 bases). The sequence was collected from a human donor in good health (CMV status not recorded). Some clones in this sample may be carry-over from other donors' samples. Input material: PBMCs. CDR3: CASSFQGRGVQPQHF. CDR3 bases: TGTGCCAGCAGTTTCCAGGGGAGGGGTGTTCAGCCCCAGCATTTT.